A selection of T cell receptor beta chains follows, all from one sample in a study of CD8 T cells in ankylosing spondylitis. Each CDR3 protein gets one entry after TCRdb re-called the 5' RACE reads with MiXCR. The sample gives approximately 340,000 distinct CDR3 sequences, approximately 14% of which show up once; around 1% is in the top ten. The sample was blood, either unsorted or a sorted T cell fraction (not recorded which). These receptors were collected from a male donor with ankylosing spondylitis or in good health (not recorded which). Both conserved end residues are part of each CDR3. The D gene is left open where the match is weak. Only some rows state a clone size, as once, few, many or a class for expanded clones.

clone size,D gene,J gene,V gene,CDR3 protein,CDR3 DNA
NA,NA,TRBJ2-3,TRBV20-1,CSASAESTDTQYF,TGCAGTGCCTCAGCGGAGTCCACAGATACGCAGTATTTT
NA,TRBD1,TRBJ2-2,TRBV5-1,CASSSPGQGSSGELFF,TGCGCCAGCAGCTCACCGGGACAGGGAAGCTCCGGGGAGCTGTTTTTT
NA,NA,TRBJ1-2,TRBV29-1,CSVDGFNYGYTF,TGCAGCGTTGACGGATTTAACTATGGCTACACCTTC
NA,NA,TRBJ2-4,TRBV12-3/TRBV12-4,CASSPREGAKNIQYF,TGTGCCAGCAGCCCCCGAGAGGGAGCCAAAAACATTCAGTACTTC
few,NA,TRBJ1-2,TRBV30,CAWSVVMDSPNYGYTF,TGTGCCTGGAGTGTGGTCATGGACAGTCCTAACTATGGCTACACCTTC
NA,TRBD2,TRBJ2-5,TRBV6-1,CASSPGLARETQYF,TGTGCCAGCAGCCCGGGACTAGCGAGGGAGACCCAGTACTTC
NA,NA,TRBJ2-1,TRBV5-4,CASTREFCNEQFF,TGTGCCAGCACCCGGGAGTTCTGCAATGAGCAGTTCTTC
few,NA,TRBJ2-7,TRBV10-3,CAISGRQVPYEQYF,TGTGCCATCAGCGGCCGACAGGTCCCCTACGAGCAGTACTTC
NA,NA,TRBJ1-4,TRBV20-1,CSASWHTNEKLFF,TGCAGTGCTAGCTGGCATACTAATGAAAAACTGTTTTTT
few,NA,TRBJ2-5,TRBV5-1,CASSSRPYFVGGVTWETQYF,TGCGCCAGCAGCTCCAGACCATATTTCGTTGGCGGAGTAACGTGGGAGACCCAGTACTTC
few,NA,TRBJ2-1,TRBV29-1,CSVEWVTALLNEQFF,TGCAGCGTTGAATGGGTGACGGCCTTACTGAATGAGCAGTTCTTC
NA,NA,TRBJ2-3,TRBV6-1,CASSKPSATTDTQYF,TGTGCCAGCAGTAAGCCTAGCGCTACCACAGATACGCAGTATTTT
many,NA,TRBJ1-1,TRBV12-3/TRBV12-4,CASSLPGEAFF,TGTGCCAGCAGTTTACCCGGGGAAGCTTTCTTT
NA,NA,TRBJ2-2,TRBV7-2,CASSPLMRTVAGELFF,TGTGCCAGCAGCCCCCTTATGAGGACAGTCGCCGGGGAGCTGTTTTTT